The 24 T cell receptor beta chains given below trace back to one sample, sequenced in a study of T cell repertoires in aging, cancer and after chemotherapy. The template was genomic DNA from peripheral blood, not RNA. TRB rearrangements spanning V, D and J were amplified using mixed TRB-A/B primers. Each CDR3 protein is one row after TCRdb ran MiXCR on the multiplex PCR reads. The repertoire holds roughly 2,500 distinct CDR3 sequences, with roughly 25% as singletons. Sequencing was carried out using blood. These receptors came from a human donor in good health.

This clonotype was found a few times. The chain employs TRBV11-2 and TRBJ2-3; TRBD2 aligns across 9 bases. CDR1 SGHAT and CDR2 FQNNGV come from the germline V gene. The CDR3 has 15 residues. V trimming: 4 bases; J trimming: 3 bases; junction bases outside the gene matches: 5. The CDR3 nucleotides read TGTGCCAGCAGCTCCCCTAGCGGGGTGACAGATACGCAGTATTTT. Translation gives CASSSPSGVTDTQYF.

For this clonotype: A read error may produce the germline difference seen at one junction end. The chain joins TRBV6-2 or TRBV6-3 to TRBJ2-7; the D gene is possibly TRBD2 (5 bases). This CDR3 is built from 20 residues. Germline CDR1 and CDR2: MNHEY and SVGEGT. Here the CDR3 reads CAGSGSGRGSSRTYFRKQYF. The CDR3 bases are TGTGCCGGCAGTGGATCCGGGCGAGGGAGTAGCCGAACATACTTCAGGAAGCAGTACTTC.

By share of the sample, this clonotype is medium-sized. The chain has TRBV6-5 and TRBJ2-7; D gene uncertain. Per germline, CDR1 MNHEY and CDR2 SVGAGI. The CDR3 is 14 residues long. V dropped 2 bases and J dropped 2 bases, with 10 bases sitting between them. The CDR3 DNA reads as TGTGCCAGCAGTTACGGCGGAACCACCTACGAGCAGTACTTC. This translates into CASSYGGTTYEQYF.

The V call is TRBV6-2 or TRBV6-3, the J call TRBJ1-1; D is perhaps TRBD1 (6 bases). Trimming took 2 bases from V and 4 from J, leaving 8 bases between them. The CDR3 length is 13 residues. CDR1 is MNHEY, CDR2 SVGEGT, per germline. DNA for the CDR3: TGTGCCAGCAGTTACCAGGGGATCACTGAAGCTTTCTTT. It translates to CASSYQGITEAFF.

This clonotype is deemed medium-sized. The CDR3 DNA is TGTGCCAGCAGTTTTAGGAACCCAGATACGCAGTATTTT. Translation: CASSFRNPDTQYF. The rearrangement links TRBV12-3 or TRBV12-4 to TRBJ2-3; D unresolved. With 3 bases removed from V and 4 bases from J, the gap between germline ends came to 8 bases. CDR3 length: 13 amino acids.

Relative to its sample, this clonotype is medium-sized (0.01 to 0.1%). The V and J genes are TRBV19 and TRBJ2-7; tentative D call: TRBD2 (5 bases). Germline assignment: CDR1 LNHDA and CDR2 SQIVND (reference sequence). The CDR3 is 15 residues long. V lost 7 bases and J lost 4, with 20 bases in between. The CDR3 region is CASTRTGPSGYEQYF. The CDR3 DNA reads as TGTGCCAGTACCCGTACCGGGCCATCGGGGTACGAGCAGTACTTC.

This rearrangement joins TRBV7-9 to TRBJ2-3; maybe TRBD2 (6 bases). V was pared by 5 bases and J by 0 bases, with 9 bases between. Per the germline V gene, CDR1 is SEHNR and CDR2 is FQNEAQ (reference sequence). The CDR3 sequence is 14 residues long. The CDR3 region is CASSHGGSTDTQYF. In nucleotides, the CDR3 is TGTGCCAGCAGCCATGGGGGGAGCACAGATACGCAGTATTTT.

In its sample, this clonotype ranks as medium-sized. The CDR3: CASSPGHQETQYF. DNA for the CDR3: TGTGCCAGCTCACCGGGACATCAAGAGACCCAGTACTTC. This chain connects TRBV18 to TRBJ2-5; D is possibly TRBD1 (6 bases). CDR3 length equals 13 residues. Per the germline V gene, CDR1 is KGHSH and CDR2 is LQKENI. V shed 3 bases and J shed 2 bases, with 7 bases lying between them.

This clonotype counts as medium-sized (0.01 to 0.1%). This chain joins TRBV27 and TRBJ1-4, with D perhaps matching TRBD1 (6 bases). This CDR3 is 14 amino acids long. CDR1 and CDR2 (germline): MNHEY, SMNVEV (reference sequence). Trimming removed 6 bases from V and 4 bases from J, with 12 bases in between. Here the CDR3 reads CASRDRSNNEKLFF. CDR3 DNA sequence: TGTGCCAGCAGGGACAGATCGAATAATGAAAAACTGTTTTTT.

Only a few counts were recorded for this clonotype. CDR3 protein: CASSLFGPPKSEQFF. In nucleotides, the CDR3 is TGTGCCAGCAGCTTATTTGGGCCCCCAAAATCTGAGCAGTTCTTC. This chain connects TRBV7-2 to TRBJ2-1; D is unclear. This CDR3 region has 15 residues. Germline CDR1 is SGHTA and CDR2 is FQGNSA. Trimming pared 2 bases from V and 9 bases from J, leaving 17 bases between.

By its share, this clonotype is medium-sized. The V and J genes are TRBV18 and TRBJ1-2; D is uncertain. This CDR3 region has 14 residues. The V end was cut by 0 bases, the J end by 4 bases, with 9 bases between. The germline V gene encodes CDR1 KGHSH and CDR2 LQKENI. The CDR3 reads CASSPPNGFYGYTF. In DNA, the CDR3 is TGTGCCAGCTCACCACCCAACGGATTCTATGGCTACACCTTC. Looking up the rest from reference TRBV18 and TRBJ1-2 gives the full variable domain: NAGVMQNPRHLVRRRGQEARLRCSPMKGHSHVYWYRQLPEEGLKFMVYLQKENIIDESGMPKERFSAEFPKEGPSILRIQQVVRGDSAAYFCASSPPNGFYGYTFGSGTRLTVV.

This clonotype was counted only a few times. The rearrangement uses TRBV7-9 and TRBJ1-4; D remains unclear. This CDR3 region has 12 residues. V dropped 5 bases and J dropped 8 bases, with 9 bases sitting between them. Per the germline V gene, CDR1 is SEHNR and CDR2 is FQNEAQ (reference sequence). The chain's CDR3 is CASSLVGEKLFF. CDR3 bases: TGTGCCAGCAGCCTAGTTGGAGAAAAACTGTTTTTT.

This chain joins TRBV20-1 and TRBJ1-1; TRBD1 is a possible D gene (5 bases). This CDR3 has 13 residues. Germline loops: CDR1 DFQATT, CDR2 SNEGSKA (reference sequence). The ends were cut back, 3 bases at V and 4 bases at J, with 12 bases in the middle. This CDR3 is CSARSGAGTEAFF. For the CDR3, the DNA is TGCAGTGCTAGGTCTGGGGCTGGCACTGAAGCTTTCTTT.

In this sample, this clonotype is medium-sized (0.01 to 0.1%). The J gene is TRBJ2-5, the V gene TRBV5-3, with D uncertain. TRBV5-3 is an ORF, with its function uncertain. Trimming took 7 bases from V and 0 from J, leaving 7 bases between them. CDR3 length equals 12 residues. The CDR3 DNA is TGTGCCAGAGGCGGACACCAAGAGACCCAGTACTTC. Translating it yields CARGGHQETQYF.

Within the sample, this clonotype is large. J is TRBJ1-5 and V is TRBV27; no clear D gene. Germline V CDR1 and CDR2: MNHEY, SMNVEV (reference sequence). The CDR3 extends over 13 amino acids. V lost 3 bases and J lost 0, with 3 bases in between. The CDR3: CASSFSSNQPQHF. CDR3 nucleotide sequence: TGTGCCAGCAGTTTTAGTAGCAATCAGCCCCAGCATTTT.

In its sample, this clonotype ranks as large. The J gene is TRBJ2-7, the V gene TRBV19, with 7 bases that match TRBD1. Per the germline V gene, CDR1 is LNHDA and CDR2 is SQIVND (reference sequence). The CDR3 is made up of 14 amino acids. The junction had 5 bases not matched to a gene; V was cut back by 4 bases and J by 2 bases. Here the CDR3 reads CASSRDSFAYEQYF. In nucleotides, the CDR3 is TGTGCCAGTAGTAGGGACAGCTTCGCCTACGAGCAGTACTTC.

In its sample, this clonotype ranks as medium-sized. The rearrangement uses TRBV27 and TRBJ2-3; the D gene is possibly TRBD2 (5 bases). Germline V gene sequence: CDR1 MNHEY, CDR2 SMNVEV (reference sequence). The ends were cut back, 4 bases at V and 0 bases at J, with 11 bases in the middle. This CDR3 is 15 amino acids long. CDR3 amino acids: CASSSRLLSTDTQYF. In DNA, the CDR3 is TGTGCCAGCAGTTCCCGACTACTCAGCACAGATACGCAGTATTTT.

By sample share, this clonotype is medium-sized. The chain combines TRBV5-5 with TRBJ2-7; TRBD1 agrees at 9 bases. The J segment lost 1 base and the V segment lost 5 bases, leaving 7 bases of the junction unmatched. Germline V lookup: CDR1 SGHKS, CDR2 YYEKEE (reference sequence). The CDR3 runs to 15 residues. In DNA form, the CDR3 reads TGTGCCAGCAGGGTTGCCGGGACAGGGTCCTACGAGCAGTACTTC. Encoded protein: CASRVAGTGSYEQYF.

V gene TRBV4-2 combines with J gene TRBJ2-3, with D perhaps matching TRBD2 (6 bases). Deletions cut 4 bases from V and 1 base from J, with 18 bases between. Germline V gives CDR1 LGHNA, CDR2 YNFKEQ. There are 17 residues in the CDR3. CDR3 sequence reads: CASSPGWGEVRTDTQYF. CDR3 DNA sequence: TGTGCCAGCAGCCCTGGCTGGGGGGAGGTACGCACAGATACGCAGTATTTT.

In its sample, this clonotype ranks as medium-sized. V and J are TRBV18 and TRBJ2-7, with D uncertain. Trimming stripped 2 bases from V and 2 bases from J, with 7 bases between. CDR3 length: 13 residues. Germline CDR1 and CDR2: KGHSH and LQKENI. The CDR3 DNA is TGTGCCAGCTCACCAGAGCCCGCCTACGAGCAGTACTTC. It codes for CASSPEPAYEQYF. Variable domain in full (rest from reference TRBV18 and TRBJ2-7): NAGVMQNPRHLVRRRGQEARLRCSPMKGHSHVYWYRQLPEEGLKFMVYLQKENIIDESGMPKERFSAEFPKEGPSILRIQQVVRGDSAAYFCASSPEPAYEQYFGPGTRLTVT.

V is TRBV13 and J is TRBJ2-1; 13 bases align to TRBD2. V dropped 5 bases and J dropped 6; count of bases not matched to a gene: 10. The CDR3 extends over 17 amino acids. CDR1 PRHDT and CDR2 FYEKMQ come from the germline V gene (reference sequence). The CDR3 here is CASSQITGTSGANEQFF. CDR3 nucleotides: TGTGCCAGCAGCCAAATAACCGGGACTAGCGGGGCCAATGAGCAGTTCTTC.

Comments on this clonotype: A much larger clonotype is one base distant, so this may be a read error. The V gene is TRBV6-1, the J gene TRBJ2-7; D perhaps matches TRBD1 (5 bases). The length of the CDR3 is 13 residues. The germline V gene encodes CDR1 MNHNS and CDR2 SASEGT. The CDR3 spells CASSLGRSYKQYF. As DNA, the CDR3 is TGTGCCAGCAGCTTGGGGCGCTCCTACAAGCAGTACTTC.

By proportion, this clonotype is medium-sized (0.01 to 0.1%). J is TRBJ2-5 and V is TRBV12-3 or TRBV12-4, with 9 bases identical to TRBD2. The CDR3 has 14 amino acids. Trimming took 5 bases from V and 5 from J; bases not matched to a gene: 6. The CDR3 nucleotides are TGTGCCAGCAGTACGAATAGCGGGGGTGAGACCCAGTACTTC. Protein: CASSTNSGGETQYF.

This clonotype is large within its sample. The CDR3, as DNA: TGTGCCTCCCCGGGACTAGCGGGGGGGAACACCGGGGAGCTGTTTTTT. It specifies CASPGLAGGNTGELFF. The chain employs TRBV30 and TRBJ2-2; 15 bases match TRBD2. CDR1 is GTSNPN, CDR2 SVGIG, per germline (reference sequence). The CDR3 totals 16 residues. V was pared by 7 bases and J by 1 base, with 4 bases of the junction left unmatched.